This T cell receptor beta chain was sequenced in a study of T cells after yellow fever vaccination. Findings of the study overall: Abundant bulk-population clonotypes could contaminate the FACS-sorted repertoires. Researchers noted that a small share of clonotypes showed up in both CD4 and CD8 compartments.

TCRdb passed the 5' RACE reads through MiXCR, listing each CDR3 protein once. The sample lists 610,000 or so distinct CDR3 sequences; 9% to 15% were seen once. In this sample, this clonotype turned up a few times. Antigen unknown. The V gene lost 4 bases and the J gene lost 0 bases, with 13 bases spanning the gap. The V gene's germline CDR1 is SGHDT and CDR2 YYEEEE. The CDR3 consists of 15 residues. The sequencing here drew on PBMCs, taken on the day of the yellow fever booster vaccination. The genes are TRBV5-6 and TRBJ1-1; the D gene is possibly TRBD1 (6 bases). The TCR comes from a young man who received the YFV17D yellow fever vaccine. DNA of the CDR3: TGTGCCAGCAGCACAAGGGGACACGTGAACACTGAAGCTTTCTTT. This translates into CASSTRGHVNTEAFF.